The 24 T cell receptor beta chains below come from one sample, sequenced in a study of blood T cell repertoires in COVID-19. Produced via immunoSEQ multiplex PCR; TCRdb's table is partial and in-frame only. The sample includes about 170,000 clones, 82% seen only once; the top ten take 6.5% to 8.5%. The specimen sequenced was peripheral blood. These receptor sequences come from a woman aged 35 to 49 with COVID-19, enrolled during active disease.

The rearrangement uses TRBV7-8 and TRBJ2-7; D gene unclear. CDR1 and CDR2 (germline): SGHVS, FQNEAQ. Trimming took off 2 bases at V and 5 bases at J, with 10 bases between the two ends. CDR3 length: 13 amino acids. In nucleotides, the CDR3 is TGTGCCAGCAGCTTACGCGGTCCCAACGAGCAGTACTTC. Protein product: CASSLRGPNEQYF.

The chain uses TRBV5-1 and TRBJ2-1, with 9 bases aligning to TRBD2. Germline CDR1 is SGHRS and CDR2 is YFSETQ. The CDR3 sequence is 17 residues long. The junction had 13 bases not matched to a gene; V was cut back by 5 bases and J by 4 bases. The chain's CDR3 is CASRGRLREGSYNEQFF. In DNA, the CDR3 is TGCGCCAGCAGGGGTCGGCTGCGGGAGGGGTCGTACAATGAGCAGTTCTTC.

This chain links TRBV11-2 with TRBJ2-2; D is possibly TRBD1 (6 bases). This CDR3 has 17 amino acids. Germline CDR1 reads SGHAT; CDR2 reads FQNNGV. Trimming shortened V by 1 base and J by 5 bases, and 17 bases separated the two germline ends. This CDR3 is CASSLVGGRGQTGELFF. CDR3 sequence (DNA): TGTGCCAGCAGCTTAGTCGGCGGCAGGGGACAAACCGGGGAGCTGTTTTTT.

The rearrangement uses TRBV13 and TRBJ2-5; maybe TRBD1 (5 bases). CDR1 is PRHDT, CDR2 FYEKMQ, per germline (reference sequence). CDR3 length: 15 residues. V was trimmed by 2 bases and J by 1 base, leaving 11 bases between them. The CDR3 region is CASSLRQRLQETQYF. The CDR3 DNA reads TGTGCCAGCAGCTTACGACAGCGTCTCCAAGAGACCCAGTACTTC. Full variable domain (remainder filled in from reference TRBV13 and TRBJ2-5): AAGVIQSPRHLIKEKRETATLKCYPIPRHDTVYWYQQGPGQDPQFLISFYEKMQSDKGSIPDRFSAQQFSDYHSELNMSSLELGDSALYFCASSLRQRLQETQYFGPGTRLLVL.

The CDR3 coding sequence is TGTGCCAGCAGCGTCAGGGCAACCGGGGAGCTGTTTTTT. Protein sequence: CASSVRATGELFF. The chain has TRBV9 and TRBJ2-2; D is perhaps TRBD1 (5 bases). Germline V CDR1 and CDR2: SGDLS, YYNGEE. The V end lost 2 bases, the J end lost 5 bases, and 7 bases lay between the germline ends. This CDR3 region has 13 residues.

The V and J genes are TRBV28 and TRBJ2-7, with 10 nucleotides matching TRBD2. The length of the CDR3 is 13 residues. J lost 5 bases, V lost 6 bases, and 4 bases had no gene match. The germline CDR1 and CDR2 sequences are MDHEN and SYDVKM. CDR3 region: CASRVAGGDEQYF. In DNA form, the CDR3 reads TGTGCCAGCAGGGTAGCGGGAGGAGACGAGCAGTACTTC.

The CDR3 bases are TGTGCCAGCAGCTTAGCGGGGGCGAGTAATTCACCCCTCCACTTT. It encodes CASSLAGASNSPLHF. This chain connects TRBV7-6 to TRBJ1-6, with a possible D match to TRBD1 (6 bases). The germline V gene encodes CDR1 SGHVS and CDR2 FNYEAQ. This CDR3 is built from 15 residues. V dropped 0 bases and J dropped 6 bases, with 9 bases sitting between them. Filled out from reference TRBV7-6 and TRBJ1-6, the complete variable domain reads GAGVSQSPRYKVTKRGQDVALRCDPISGHVSLYWYRQALGQGPEFLTYFNYEAQQDKSGLPNDRFSAERPEGSISTLTIQRTEQRDSAMYRCASSLAGASNSPLHFGNGTRLTVT.

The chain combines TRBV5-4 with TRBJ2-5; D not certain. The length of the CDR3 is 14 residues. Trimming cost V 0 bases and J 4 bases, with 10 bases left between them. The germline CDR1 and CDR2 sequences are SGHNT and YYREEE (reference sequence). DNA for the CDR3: TGTGCCAGCAGCTTGGAAGCGAGAGCAGAGACCCAGTACTTC. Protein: CASSLEARAETQYF.

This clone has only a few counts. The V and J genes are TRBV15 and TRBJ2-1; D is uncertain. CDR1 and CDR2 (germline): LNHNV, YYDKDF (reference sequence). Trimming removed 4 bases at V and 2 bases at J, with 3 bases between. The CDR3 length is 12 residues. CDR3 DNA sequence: TGTGCCACCAGCATAGCCTACAATGAGCAGTTCTTC. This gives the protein CATSIAYNEQFF. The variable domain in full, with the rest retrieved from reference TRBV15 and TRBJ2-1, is DAMVIQNPRYQVTQFGKPVTLSCSQTLNHNVMYWYQQKSSQAPKLLFHYYDKDFNNEADTPDNFQSRRPNTSFCFLDIRSPGLGDTAMYLCATSIAYNEQFFGPGTRLTVL.

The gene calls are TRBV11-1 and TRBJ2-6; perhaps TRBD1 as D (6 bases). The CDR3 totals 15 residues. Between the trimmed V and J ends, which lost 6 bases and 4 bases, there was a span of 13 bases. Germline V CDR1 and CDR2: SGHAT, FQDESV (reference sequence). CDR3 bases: TGTGCCAGCAGGTCGGACAGTCCAGGGGCCAACGTCCTGACTTTC. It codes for CASRSDSPGANVLTF.

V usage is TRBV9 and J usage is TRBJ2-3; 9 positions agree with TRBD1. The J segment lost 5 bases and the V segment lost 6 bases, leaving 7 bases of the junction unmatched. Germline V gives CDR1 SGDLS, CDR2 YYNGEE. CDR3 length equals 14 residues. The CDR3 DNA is TGTGCCAGCAAACCCGGGACAGGGATAGATACGCAGTATTTT. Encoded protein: CASKPGTGIDTQYF.

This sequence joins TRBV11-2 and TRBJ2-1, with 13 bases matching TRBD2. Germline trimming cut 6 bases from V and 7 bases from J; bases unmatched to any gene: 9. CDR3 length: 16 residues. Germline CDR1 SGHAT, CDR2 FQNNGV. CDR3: CASRPTSGGAVNEQFF. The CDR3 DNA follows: TGTGCCAGCAGACCCACTAGCGGGGGGGCTGTGAATGAGCAGTTCTTC. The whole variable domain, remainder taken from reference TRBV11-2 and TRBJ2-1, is EAGVAQSPRYKIIEKRQSVAFWCNPISGHATLYWYQQILGQGPKLLIQFQNNGVVDDSQLPKDRFSAERLKGVDSTLKIQPAKLEDSAVYLCASRPTSGGAVNEQFFGPGTRLTVL.

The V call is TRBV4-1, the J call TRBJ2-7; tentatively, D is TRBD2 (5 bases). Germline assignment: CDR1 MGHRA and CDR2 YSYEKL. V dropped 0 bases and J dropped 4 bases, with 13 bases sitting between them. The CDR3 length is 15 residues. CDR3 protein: CASSQETLGEYEQYF. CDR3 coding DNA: TGCGCCAGCAGCCAAGAAACTCTGGGAGAGTACGAGCAGTACTTC.

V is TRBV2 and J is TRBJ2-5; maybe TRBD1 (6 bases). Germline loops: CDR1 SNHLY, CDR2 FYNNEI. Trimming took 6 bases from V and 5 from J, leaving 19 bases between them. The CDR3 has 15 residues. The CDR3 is CASSATGVLRETQYF. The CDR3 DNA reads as TGTGCCAGCAGCGCGACAGGAGTGCTTCGGGAGACCCAGTACTTC.

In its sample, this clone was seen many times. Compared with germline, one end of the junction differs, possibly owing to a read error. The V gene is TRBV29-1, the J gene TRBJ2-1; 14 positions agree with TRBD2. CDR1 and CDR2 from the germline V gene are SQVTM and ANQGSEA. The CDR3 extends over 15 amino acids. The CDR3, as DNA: TGCAGCGTAGAAGGGACTAGCGGGAGAAGTAATGAGCAGTTCTTC. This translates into CSVEGTSGRSNEQFF.

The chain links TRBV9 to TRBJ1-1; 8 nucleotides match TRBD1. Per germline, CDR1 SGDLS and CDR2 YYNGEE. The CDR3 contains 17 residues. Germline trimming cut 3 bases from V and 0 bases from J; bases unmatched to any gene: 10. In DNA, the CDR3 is TGTGCCAGCAGCGCGCAACCACCGGGACAGGTGAACACTGAAGCTTTCTTT. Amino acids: CASSAQPPGQVNTEAFF.

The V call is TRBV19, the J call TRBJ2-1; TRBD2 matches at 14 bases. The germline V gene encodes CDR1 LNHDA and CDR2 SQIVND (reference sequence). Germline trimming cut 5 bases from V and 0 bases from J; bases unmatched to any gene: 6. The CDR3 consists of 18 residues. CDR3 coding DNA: TGTGCCAGTAGTCCCGGGACTAGCGGGAGAGGCTCCTACAATGAGCAGTTCTTC. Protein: CASSPGTSGRGSYNEQFF.

As DNA, the CDR3 is TGTGCCAGCAGCCGAGGACAGGATGAAAAACTGTTTTTT. Amino acids: CASSRGQDEKLFF. This chain joins TRBV5-4 and TRBJ1-4, with TRBD1 matching over 7 bases. V gave up 4 bases and J gave up 6 bases; unmatched junction bases: 3. The CDR3 length is 13 residues. The germline V gene encodes CDR1 SGHNT and CDR2 YYREEE (reference sequence).

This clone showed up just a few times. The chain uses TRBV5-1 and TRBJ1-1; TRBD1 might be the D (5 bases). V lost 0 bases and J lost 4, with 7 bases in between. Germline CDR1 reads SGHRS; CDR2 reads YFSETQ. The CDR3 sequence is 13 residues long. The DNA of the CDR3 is TGCGCCAGCAGCTTGGCAGGGATCACTGAAGCTTTCTTT. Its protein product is CASSLAGITEAFF.

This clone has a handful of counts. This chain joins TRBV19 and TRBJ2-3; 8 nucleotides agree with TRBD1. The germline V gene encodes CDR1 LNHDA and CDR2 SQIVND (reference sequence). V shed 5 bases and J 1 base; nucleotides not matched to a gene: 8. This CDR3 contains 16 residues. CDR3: CASSPTDRGGTDTQYF. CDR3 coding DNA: TGTGCCAGTAGTCCCACTGACAGGGGTGGCACAGATACGCAGTATTTT.

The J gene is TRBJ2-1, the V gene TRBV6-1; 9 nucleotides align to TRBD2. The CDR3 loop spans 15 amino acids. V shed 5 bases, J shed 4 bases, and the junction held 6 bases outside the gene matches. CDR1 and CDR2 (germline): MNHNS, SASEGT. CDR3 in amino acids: CASSKGTSSYNEQFF. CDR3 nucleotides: TGTGCCAGCAGTAAAGGGACTAGCTCATACAATGAGCAGTTCTTC.

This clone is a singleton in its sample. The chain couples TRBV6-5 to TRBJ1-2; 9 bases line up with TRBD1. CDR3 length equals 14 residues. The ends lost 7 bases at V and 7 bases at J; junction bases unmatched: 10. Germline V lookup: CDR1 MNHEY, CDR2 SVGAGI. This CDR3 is CASTNLQGASGYTF. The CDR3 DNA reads TGTGCCAGCACGAATCTACAGGGGGCTAGTGGCTACACCTTC.

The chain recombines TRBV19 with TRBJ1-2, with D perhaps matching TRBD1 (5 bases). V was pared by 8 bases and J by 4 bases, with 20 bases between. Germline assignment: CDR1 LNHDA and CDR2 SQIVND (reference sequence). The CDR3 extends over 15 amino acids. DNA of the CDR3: TGTGCCAGTCTGCACACAGGCCGTTCGGGCTATGGCTACACCTTC. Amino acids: CASLHTGRSGYGYTF.

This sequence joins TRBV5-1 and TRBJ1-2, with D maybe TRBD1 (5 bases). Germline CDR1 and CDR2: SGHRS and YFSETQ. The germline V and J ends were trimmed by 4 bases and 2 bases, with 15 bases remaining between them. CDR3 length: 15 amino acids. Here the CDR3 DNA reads TGCGCCAGCAGCCGGGCGGGGGAGGCGAACTATGGCTACACCTTC. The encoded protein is CASSRAGEANYGYTF.